Below, 21 T cell receptor beta chains from the same sample are listed, as sequenced in a study of post-analysis software for immune sequencing data (dated by TCRdb to the mid-2010s). Antigens of these TCRs are unknown. Beyond this particular receptor, the publication reports: About 5 TRBV segments, including TRBV5-6, TRBV5-1 and TRBV20-1, were significantly more frequent in patients than controls.

The library was produced with PCR. TCRdb shows the sequencer as Illumina HiSeq 2500. Unique molecular identifiers were incorporated into TCR beta cDNA libraries to reduce PCR and sequencing biases. The raw public data were reprocessed by TCRdb itself: fastp quality trimming at Q25, MiXCR clonotype calling, in-frame beta chains only. Under each unique CDR3 protein, matching rows form one entry showing the most common genes and DNA. For this sample there are just over 250,000 distinct CDR3 sequences; 35% to 40% appear just once. Around 5.2% of the sample is taken by the ten largest. The sample was blood. The receptors originated from a girl between 10 and 17 years old with multiple sclerosis.

This clonotype was seen repeatedly, ten times or more. The CDR3 DNA reads TGTGCCAGCAGCTTAGCAGTGGGCTATGGCTACACCTTC. Translated, it gives CASSLAVGYGYTF. This chain connects TRBV7-9 to TRBJ1-2; D not certain. This CDR3 region has 13 residues. The germline V gene has CDR1 SEHNR and CDR2 FQNEAQ (reference sequence). The ends were cut back, 0 bases at V and 4 bases at J, with 6 bases in the middle. Full variable domain (missing parts from reference TRBV7-9 and TRBJ1-2): DTGVSQNPRHKITKRGQNVTFRCDPISEHNRLYWYRQTLGQGPEFLTYFQNEAQLEKSRLLSDRFSAERPKGSFSTLEIQRTEQGDSAMYLCASSLAVGYGYTFGSGTRLTVV.

About this clonotype itself: This sequence may be a read error, since a much larger clone differs from it by one base. The chain joins TRBV7-2 to TRBJ2-5; 8 bases line up with TRBD2. The CDR3 has 14 amino acids. V lost 7 bases to trimming and J lost 11 bases; unmatched junction nucleotides: 15. Germline CDR1 reads SGHTA; CDR2 reads FQGNSA. The CDR3 DNA follows: TGTGCCAGCACTCCAGGTAGCGGGGCCAGTGAGCAGTACTTC. Residues: CASTPGSGASEQYF.

This clonotype showed up many times. This rearrangement joins TRBV18 to TRBJ2-7; TRBD2 is a possible D gene (5 bases). The CDR3 length is 15 residues. The ends were cut back, 1 base at V and 6 bases at J, with 16 bases in the middle. Looked up from germline, CDR1 is KGHSH and CDR2 is LQKENI. CDR3 in amino acids: CASSPRESEVSEQYF. The CDR3 nucleotides are TGTGCCAGCTCACCACGGGAGTCAGAGGTTTCCGAGCAGTACTTC.

The J gene is TRBJ1-2, the V gene TRBV13, with a tentative D call TRBD1 (6 bases). CDR3 length equals 14 residues. Germline lookup yields CDR1 PRHDT and CDR2 FYEKMQ (reference sequence). The ends were cut back, 5 bases at V and 2 bases at J, with 12 bases in the middle. The CDR3 spells CASSLDQGNYGYTF. CDR3 DNA: TGTGCCAGCAGCCTGGATCAGGGGAACTATGGCTACACCTTC.

The chain employs TRBV7-2 and TRBJ2-7; D unresolved. Trimming left V 1 base short and J 0 bases short, with 13 bases between. Germline V gives CDR1 SGHTA, CDR2 FQGNSA. The CDR3 spans 16 residues. The DNA for the CDR3 is TGTGCCAGCAGCTTAGACGGGCAGGTGAGCTCCTACGAGCAGTACTTC. This sequence encodes CASSLDGQVSSYEQYF.

This clonotype was detected ten times or more. The V gene is TRBV29-1, the J gene TRBJ1-1; D gene ambiguous. Trimming shortened V by 4 bases and J by 1 base, and 10 bases separated the two germline ends. This CDR3 has 13 amino acids. Germline CDR1 SQVTM, CDR2 ANQGSEA. The DNA for the CDR3 is TGCAGCGTTGCCCAGGTCCCGAACACTGAAGCTTTCTTT. It is translated as CSVAQVPNTEAFF.

With regard to this clonotype: With a much larger clone just one base away, this may be a read error. V and J are TRBV29-1 and TRBJ2-7; TRBD1 is a possible D gene (5 bases). Looked up from germline, CDR1 is SQVTM and CDR2 is ANQGSEA. The CDR3 loop spans 12 amino acids. V lost 5 bases and J 6 bases, leaving 14 bases between the germline ends. This CDR3 is CSVLQARREQYF. The CDR3 nucleotides read TGCAGCGTTTTACAGGCCAGGCGCGAGCAGTACTTC.

The chain couples TRBV7-6 to TRBJ1-5; maybe TRBD1 (5 bases). The germline V gene has CDR1 SGHVS and CDR2 FNYEAQ. CDR3 length equals 14 residues. Trimming left V 5 bases short and J 11 bases short, with 19 bases between. In DNA, the CDR3 is TGTGCCAGCAGCGCAGACAGTCTTTTGAGGTCCCAGCATTTT. Residues: CASSADSLLRSQHF.

This clonotype showed up many times. The chain links TRBV20-1 to TRBJ1-1, with TRBD1 matching 7 bases. This CDR3 contains 15 residues. J lost 11 bases, V lost 2 bases, and 17 bases had no gene match. Per the germline V gene, CDR1 is DFQATT and CDR2 is SNEGSKA (reference sequence). This chain's CDR3 is CSARFFVQGNLGAFF. The DNA of the CDR3 is TGCAGTGCTAGATTTTTTGTACAGGGGAACCTAGGCGCTTTCTTT.

To note about this clonotype: Germline is not matched at one junction end, which may reflect a read error. This chain uses TRBV5-1 with TRBJ2-3; 10 bases map to TRBD2. The length of the CDR3 is 16 residues. The V gene's germline CDR1 is SGHRS and CDR2 YFSETQ. The CDR3 nucleotides are TGCGCCAGCAGCTTCCAACTAGCGGGGAGCACAGATATGCAGTATTTT. Translated: CASSFQLAGSTDMQYF.

This clonotype occurred a few times. The chain has TRBV12-3 or TRBV12-4 and TRBJ1-4; a weak D match, TRBD1 (6 bases). CDR3 length: 14 residues. The V gene lost 7 bases and the J gene lost 7 bases, with 16 bases spanning the gap. Written as DNA, the CDR3 is TGTGCCAGCATCCCTGGACAGATCGGTGAAAAACTGTTTTTT. This encodes CASIPGQIGEKLFF.

The DNA of the CDR3 is TGCAGTGCTAGAGGGGGGACGGCTTGGCCCGGGGAGCTGTTTTTT. Residues: CSARGGTAWPGELFF. V is TRBV20-1 and J is TRBJ2-2; possibly TRBD1 or TRBD2 for D (5 bases each). This CDR3 has 15 amino acids. Per the germline V gene, CDR1 is DFQATT and CDR2 is SNEGSKA (reference sequence). Trimming shortened V by 1 base and J by 6 bases, and 15 bases separated the two germline ends.

The table lists this clonotype with many counts. The V gene is TRBV4-1, the J gene TRBJ1-1, with D maybe TRBD1 (5 bases). Germline V gene sequence: CDR1 MGHRA, CDR2 YSYEKL. The V end lost 0 bases, the J end lost 2 bases, and 10 bases lay between the germline ends. The CDR3 has 15 residues. This chain's CDR3 is CASSQEAGLNTEAFF. CDR3 coding DNA: TGCGCCAGCAGCCAAGAGGCAGGGCTTAACACTGAAGCTTTCTTT.

Concerning this clonotype itself: A much larger clone is a single base away; this may be a read error. This chain connects TRBV7-2 to TRBJ2-1; D is perhaps TRBD1 or TRBD2 (6 bases each). This CDR3 contains 10 residues. Germline CDR1 and CDR2: SGHTA and FQGNSA. V lost 8 bases to trimming and J lost 11 bases, with 10 bases between them. The CDR3 region is CASRGTQQFF. Written as DNA, the CDR3 is TGTGCCAGCCGGGGGACACAGCAGTTCTTC.

This rearrangement joins TRBV12-3 or TRBV12-4 to TRBJ1-3; D not certain. Deletions cut 5 bases from V and 0 bases from J, with 8 bases between. The CDR3 has 14 amino acids. CDR3 sequence reads: CASSTQDSGNTIYF. CDR3 nucleotide sequence: TGTGCCAGCAGTACTCAGGACTCTGGAAACACCATATATTTT.

This clonotype was detected only a few times. The CDR3 protein is CASSRDSLSPLHF. CDR3 DNA: TGTGCCAGCAGCCGGGACAGCCTTTCACCCCTCCACTTT. The gene calls are TRBV6-1 and TRBJ1-6, with 7 bases matching TRBD1. CDR3 length: 13 amino acids. Germline values: CDR1 MNHNS, CDR2 SASEGT. V was clipped by 6 bases and J by 9 bases; unmatched bases: 5.

This clonotype showed up many times. DNA for the CDR3: TGTGCCAGCAGCAGCGGGAGAGGGCGAGAGACCCAGTACTTC. The encoded protein is CASSSGRGRETQYF. The V and J genes are TRBV5-8 and TRBJ2-5; 8 bases align to TRBD2. CDR3 size: 14 residues. Germline lookup yields CDR1 SGHTS and CDR2 YDEGEE. With 4 bases clipped from V and 4 bases from J, the junction kept 6 bases outside the gene matches.

The chain recombines TRBV6-1 with TRBJ2-1; D not resolved. The CDR3 runs 11 residues. Germline values: CDR1 MNHNS, CDR2 SASEGT. V lost 10 bases and J lost 9, with 13 bases in between. CDR3 nucleotides: TGTGCCACCCTTAGAGTCGGTGAGCAGTTCTTC. Translation: CATLRVGEQFF.

At least ten counts were recorded for this clonotype. This rearrangement joins TRBV3-1 to TRBJ2-3; 9 positions match TRBD1. The CDR3 sequence is 15 residues long. V lost 4 bases and J lost 1; bases outside the gene matches: 3. Germline V gene data show CDR1 as LGHDT and CDR2 as YNNKEL (reference sequence). CDR3 in DNA: TGTGCCAGCAGCCCTGGGACAGGGCGCACAGATACGCAGTATTTT. Protein sequence: CASSPGTGRTDTQYF.

The rearrangement joins TRBV20-1 to TRBJ2-7; 8 bases fit TRBD2. The J call may be mistaken, given a closer DNA end match to TRBJ2-1. CDR3 length: 15 residues. In germline, CDR1 is DFQATT, CDR2 SNEGSKA (reference sequence). As DNA, the CDR3 is TGCAGTGCTCGGCCCACAGCGGGGGTCTACAATGAGCAGTTCTTC. Amino acid sequence: CSARPTAGVYNEQFF.

This clonotype appeared a single time. CDR3 in amino acids: CASSSPSTQETQFF. The DNA for the CDR3 is TGCGCCAGCAGCTCTCCCTCCACCCAAGAAACCCAGTTCTTC. V usage is TRBV5-1 and J usage is TRBJ2-1; D unclear. Germline lookup yields CDR1 SGHRS and CDR2 YFSETQ. The CDR3 has 14 residues. V lost 3 bases and J lost 13, with 20 bases in between.